A single T cell receptor (beta chain) is shown here with its context. What it binds is not known. These data are taken from a study of beta chain features in type 1 diabetes. Study-wide results and caveats: Shortening that was moderate but significant affected the TCRB CDR3s of Type 1 diabetes patients in all four CD4+ subsets.

The entirety of the isolated RNA underwent reverse transcription, so expressed TCRB transcripts were sequenced. Profiling relied on immunoSEQ multiplex PCR, and the TCRdb table lists in-frame clones only, not all of them. This table has approximately 160,000 clones, 63% appearing once. Germline V CDR1 and CDR2: GTSNPN, SVGIG (reference sequence). V was trimmed by 3 bases and J by 3 bases, leaving 12 bases between them. This CDR3 region has 13 residues. Material for sequencing was naive CD4+ T cells from blood. This clonotype was sampled from a man aged 25 to 40 with type 1 diabetes. The chain recombines TRBV30 with TRBJ2-7; no reliable D call. CDR3 region: CAWSFKNFYEQYF. The CDR3 DNA follows: TGTGCCTGGAGCTTTAAGAACTTCTACGAGCAGTACTTC.